This TCR beta chain was recovered during a study of blood T cell repertoires in COVID-19. Study-level information: Both acute and convalescent COVID-19 samples were obtained from the United States, Italy and Spain. Nucleic acid was either cDNA or gDNA, and it came from T cells, B-cell-depleted T cells, or PBMCs.

Authors' processing steps: Using reference gene primer amplification, nucleated cell counts were estimated. Generated by immunoSEQ multiplex PCR, the TCRdb table keeps only in-frame clones and is missing some. That table gives V, J and clone size, and the DNA gave D and trimming. This table has 140,000 to 150,000 clones, roughly 80% appearing once. Looked up from germline, CDR1 is LNHDA and CDR2 is SQIVND (reference sequence). V gave up 5 bases and J gave up 4 bases, with 14 bases separating them. The CDR3 has 14 amino acids. This clone has just a few counts. Specimen: peripheral blood. The rearrangement uses TRBV19 and TRBJ1-1; tentatively, D is TRBD1 (6 bases). The TCR was taken from a man aged 50 to 60 with acute or convalescent COVID-19. In nucleotides, the CDR3 is TGTGCCAGTAGTCCAGGACAGAAGGCCACTGAAGCTTTCTTT. It is translated as CASSPGQKATEAFF.